The 29 T cell receptor beta chains in this list originate from one sample, sequenced in a study of regulatory T cells in long-lasting Graves disease. Time point noted: persistent/refractory GD, antithyroid drugs over 5 years with positive TRAb. Isolated PBMC RNA provided the starting material for the TCR library. Assembly of TCR beta libraries relied on iRepertoire HTBI primers together with Arm-PCR of CDR3 regions. TCRdb analysed the multiplex PCR reads with MiXCR anew, one entry per CDR3 protein. The sample consists of 310,000 or so distinct CDR3 sequences, 20% to 25% of them appearing once. The material sequenced was peripheral blood mononuclear cells (PBMCs), taken when the disease was refractory, from a patient treated with antithyroid drugs. All receptors come from a female donor with Graves disease.

This clonotype showed up just a few times. This chain uses TRBV20-1 with TRBJ2-4, with D perhaps matching TRBD1 (6 bases). Germline V gene lookup returns CDR1 DFQATT and CDR2 SNEGSKA (reference sequence). The CDR3 is 13 amino acids. Trimming took off 6 bases at V and 0 bases at J, with 9 bases between the two ends. CDR3 sequence (DNA): TGCAGTGCCGACAGGTTAGCCAAAAACATTCAGTACTTC. Protein sequence: CSADRLAKNIQYF.

V is TRBV12-3 or TRBV12-4 and J is TRBJ1-2; TRBD1 might be the D (5 bases). The CDR3 has 14 amino acids. V was trimmed by 3 bases and J by 8 bases, leaving 16 bases between them. This CDR3 reads CASSLREGWGGYTF. In nucleotides, the CDR3 is TGTGCCAGCAGTTTGAGAGAGGGGTGGGGAGGCTACACCTTC.

Concerning this clonotype itself: This may stem from a read error, because a much larger clone lies one nucleotide away. The CDR3: CASSSYRGHETQYF. The CDR3 bases are TGTGCCAGCAGCTCATACAGGGGGCACGAGACCCAGTACTTC. V usage is TRBV7-2 and J usage is TRBJ2-1, with TRBD1 matching 9 bases. With the DNA end fitting TRBJ2-5 better, the J assignment may be wrong. Germline CDR1 and CDR2: SGHTA and FQGNSA. This CDR3 comprises 14 residues.

The sample holds many counts of this clonotype. The chain has TRBV27 and TRBJ2-7; 7 bases align to TRBD1. The germline V gene encodes CDR1 MNHEY and CDR2 SMNVEV (reference sequence). This CDR3 contains 13 residues. With V trimmed by 5 bases and J by 4 bases, 5 bases remained unmatched. CDR3 sequence reads: CASSPGQRYEQYF. CDR3 sequence (DNA): TGTGCCAGCAGTCCGGGACAGAGGTACGAGCAGTACTTC.

The chain has TRBV7-2 and TRBJ2-2; D gene unclear. Germline-derived CDR1 and CDR2 are SGHTA and FQGNSA. The ends were cut back, 5 bases at V and 9 bases at J, with 13 bases in the middle. CDR3 length: 13 amino acids. CDR3 residues: CASSPGSRRELFF. DNA of the CDR3: TGTGCCAGCAGCCCGGGCTCAAGGAGGGAGCTGTTTTTT.

The rearrangement joins TRBV15 to TRBJ2-2; no clear D gene. The CDR3 totals 13 residues. Per the germline V gene, CDR1 is LNHNV and CDR2 is YYDKDF (reference sequence). V lost 1 base, J lost 6 bases, and 6 bases lay in between. The CDR3 loop reads CATSRVSSGELFF. CDR3 DNA sequence: TGTGCCACCAGCAGAGTTAGTTCCGGGGAGCTGTTTTTT.

The chain joins TRBV6-2 or TRBV6-3 to TRBJ2-1; 10 nucleotides line up with TRBD2. This CDR3 is built from 15 residues. Germline V gene sequence: CDR1 MNHEY, CDR2 SVGEGT. After removal of 2 bases from V and 2 bases from J, the junction contained 0 bases not matched to a gene. CDR3 DNA: TGTGCCAGCAGTTACGGGACTAGCGCCTACAATGAGCAGTTCTTC. Amino acids: CASSYGTSAYNEQFF.

V gene TRBV20-1 combines with J gene TRBJ1-2; 9 nucleotides agree with TRBD1. This CDR3 contains 20 residues. Germline-derived CDR1 and CDR2 are DFQATT and SNEGSKA (reference sequence). V lost 6 bases to trimming and J lost 0 bases; unmatched junction nucleotides: 23. CDR3 coding DNA: TGCAGTGCCTCCGATTCTCAGGCGGGACAGGGTTTGGGCACTAACTATGGCTACACCTTC. Protein sequence: CSASDSQAGQGLGTNYGYTF.

This chain links TRBV6-2 or TRBV6-3 with TRBJ1-1, with unresolved D. Germline V gene lookup returns CDR1 MNHEY and CDR2 SVGEGT. The CDR3 is 14 residues long. Trimming stripped 2 bases from V and 3 bases from J, with 10 bases between. CDR3 sequence reads: CASSYRVVDTEAFF. CDR3 DNA: TGTGCCAGCAGTTACCGGGTCGTCGACACTGAAGCTTTCTTT.

A few counts support this clonotype. At one end, the junction sequence differs from germline, possibly due to a read error. The gene calls are TRBV28 and TRBJ1-2, with D possibly being TRBD1 (5 bases). This CDR3 spans 15 amino acids. Germline lookup yields CDR1 MDHEN and CDR2 SYDVKM. The CDR3 nucleotides are TGTGTCAGCAGTCCCGGCCGCAGGGACGCCTATGGCTACACCTTC. It yields the protein CVSSPGRRDAYGYTF.

Turning to this clonotype: A much larger clone lies a single base off, so this may be a read error. The rearrangement links TRBV12-3 or TRBV12-4 to TRBJ2-1, with TRBD2 matching over 11 bases. The CDR3 covers 15 residues. The CDR3 loop is CASGLTSGGYNEQFF. In DNA, the CDR3 is TGTGCCAGCGGTTTAACTAGCGGGGGTTACAATGAGCAGTTCTTC.

This clonotype was seen more than once but under ten times. The chain uses TRBV27 and TRBJ1-5; the D is unclear. Trimming left V 4 bases short and J 4 bases short, with 8 bases between. Germline loops: CDR1 MNHEY, CDR2 SMNVEV (reference sequence). CDR3 size: 13 residues. CDR3 in DNA: TGTGCCAGCAGTTATGACCTAAATCAGCCCCAGCATTTT. Translation gives CASSYDLNQPQHF.

The V call is TRBV24-1, the J call TRBJ2-2; 9 positions agree with TRBD2. Germline V gives CDR1 KGHDR, CDR2 SFDVKD. V trimming: 3 bases; J trimming: 3 bases; junction bases outside the gene matches: 7. The CDR3 loop spans 17 amino acids. The CDR3 sequence is CATSDNSGRRYTGELFF. DNA for the CDR3: TGTGCCACCAGTGATAATAGCGGGAGAAGGTACACCGGGGAGCTGTTTTTT.

The table lists this clonotype with many counts. The chain recombines TRBV12-3 or TRBV12-4 with TRBJ2-7; D is perhaps TRBD1 or TRBD2 (5 bases each). V was clipped by 3 bases and J by 6 bases, with 15 bases between them. The CDR3 is 14 residues long. The CDR3 bases are TGTGCCAGCAGTTTGTCTGGGACCAGAGGCGAGCAGTACTTC. Translated: CASSLSGTRGEQYF.

This clonotype was counted at least ten times. This rearrangement joins TRBV28 to TRBJ2-7, with D perhaps matching TRBD1 (6 bases). Deletions cut 5 bases from V and 5 bases from J, with 16 bases between. This CDR3 comprises 14 residues. The germline V gene has CDR1 MDHEN and CDR2 SYDVKM. CDR3: CASSQSPQGDEQYF. In DNA, the CDR3 is TGTGCCAGCAGTCAGAGCCCACAGGGAGACGAGCAGTACTTC.

This clonotype showed up just a few times. This chain joins TRBV20-1 and TRBJ2-1; TRBD2 aligns across 7 bases. Germline-derived CDR1 and CDR2 are DFQATT and SNEGSKA (reference sequence). V trimming: 3 bases; J trimming: 6 bases; junction bases outside the gene matches: 11. The length of the CDR3 is 15 residues. CDR3 region: CSASRGSTEVNEQFF. Here the CDR3 DNA reads TGCAGTGCTAGCCGCGGGAGCACCGAAGTCAATGAGCAGTTCTTC.

This clonotype was recorded many times. The chain couples TRBV28 to TRBJ2-7; TRBD1 is a possible D gene (5 bases). Germline CDR1 and CDR2: MDHEN and SYDVKM. This CDR3 is built from 13 residues. V was cut by 6 bases and J by 12 bases, with 21 bases left in between. CDR3 protein: CASSRPTWGWLYF. DNA of the CDR3: TGTGCCAGCAGCCGACCTACTTGGGGCTGGCTGTACTTC.

This clonotype was seen only a few times. CDR3 DNA: TGTGCCAGCAGCTTACGGGTAGGGGCGCAGGGGCCATACGAGCAGTACTTC. Its protein product is CASSLRVGAQGPYEQYF. The chain employs TRBV7-3 and TRBJ2-7; possibly TRBD1 for D (6 bases). V dropped 2 bases and J dropped 4 bases, with 21 bases sitting between them. Looked up from germline, CDR1 is SGHTA and CDR2 is FQGTGA. This CDR3 comprises 17 residues.

This clonotype was detected ten times or more. The rearrangement joins TRBV10-3 to TRBJ1-2; 9 bases are shared with TRBD1. The CDR3 covers 17 residues. Germline V CDR1 and CDR2: ENHRY, SYGVKD. With V trimmed by 4 bases and J by 8 bases, 17 bases remained unmatched. The CDR3 nucleotides read TGTGCCATCAGTGCCGACCCCGGGACACAGGGGGCGGAAGGCTACACCTTC. Translation gives CAISADPGTQGAEGYTF.

There are a few counts of this clonotype. This chain links TRBV11-3 with TRBJ2-1; D may be TRBD1 (6 bases). V was clipped by 5 bases and J by 8 bases, with 13 bases between them. The CDR3 runs to 13 residues. CDR1 is SGHNT, CDR2 YENEEA, per germline. CDR3 residues: CASSPGTYHEQFF. CDR3 DNA sequence: TGTGCCAGCAGCCCGGGGACATACCATGAGCAGTTCTTC.

J is TRBJ2-7 and V is TRBV29-1; TRBD2 might be the D (5 bases). V gave up 5 bases and J gave up 2 bases, with 13 bases separating them. The V gene's germline CDR1 is SQVTM and CDR2 ANQGSEA. The CDR3 contains 13 residues. CDR3 sequence: CSVSETGTYEQYF. The CDR3 DNA reads TGCAGCGTTTCCGAGACGGGAACCTACGAGCAGTACTTC.

This clonotype was observed a few times. The chain links TRBV6-1 to TRBJ2-7, with 15 nucleotides matching TRBD2. The CDR3 consists of 15 residues. V shed 5 bases and J 7 bases; nucleotides not matched to a gene: 6. Germline assignment: CDR1 MNHNS and CDR2 SASEGT. CDR3 bases: TGTGCCAGCAGTCACGGACTAGCGGGAGGGGGTGAGCAGTACTTC. Its translation is CASSHGLAGGGEQYF.

This clonotype was counted a few times. This chain connects TRBV7-2 to TRBJ1-5, with D perhaps matching TRBD1 (5 bases). Germline loops: CDR1 SGHTA, CDR2 FQGNSA. V shed 1 base and J shed 5 bases, with 12 bases lying between them. This CDR3 comprises 15 residues. The DNA for the CDR3 is TGTGCCAGCAGCTTAGAGTACAGGAGTGATCAGCCCCAGCATTTT. Amino acid sequence: CASSLEYRSDQPQHF.

In the case of this clonotype: The germline gene is not matched at one end of the junction; a read error may be the cause. The genes are TRBV30 and TRBJ1-2; 8 bases match TRBD1. Germline V gene data show CDR1 as GTSNPN and CDR2 as SVGIG (reference sequence). The CDR3 loop spans 13 amino acids. The CDR3 loop is CAWGVQGDYGYTF. DNA of the CDR3: TGTGCCTGGGGTGTACAGGGGGACTATGGCTACACCTTC.

There are many counts of this clonotype. The chain recombines TRBV11-2 with TRBJ2-7; possible D gene TRBD1, 5 bases. V shed 3 bases and J shed 5 bases, with 11 bases lying between them. The CDR3 runs to 13 residues. Germline-derived CDR1 and CDR2 are SGHAT and FQNNGV. CDR3 sequence reads: CASSLQGSHEQYF. Here the CDR3 DNA reads TGTGCCAGCAGCTTGCAGGGATCTCACGAGCAGTACTTC.

In this sample, this clonotype turned up many times. The genes are TRBV6-2 or TRBV6-3 and TRBJ1-1; D may be TRBD1 (6 bases). The CDR3 runs 14 residues. With 2 bases removed from V and 2 bases from J, the gap between germline ends came to 9 bases. Germline-derived CDR1 and CDR2 are MNHEY and SVGEGT. DNA for the CDR3: TGTGCCAGCAGTTACGGACAGAGAAACACTGAAGCTTTCTTT. Protein sequence: CASSYGQRNTEAFF.

This clonotype appeared many times. This rearrangement joins TRBV28 to TRBJ1-4; possible D gene TRBD1, 5 bases. Trimming removed 6 bases from V and 0 bases from J, with 8 bases in between. Looked up from germline, CDR1 is MDHEN and CDR2 is SYDVKM. The length of the CDR3 is 14 residues. The CDR3 sequence is CASSRTTTNEKLFF. CDR3 sequence (DNA): TGTGCCAGCAGCCGGACAACAACTAATGAAAAACTGTTTTTT.

The rearrangement uses TRBV30 and TRBJ2-4; the D gene is possibly TRBD1 (5 bases). The germline CDR1 and CDR2 sequences are GTSNPN and SVGIG (reference sequence). The CDR3 loop spans 14 amino acids. The germline V and J ends were trimmed by 0 bases and 5 bases, with 11 bases remaining between them. CDR3 region: CAWSVGVLQNIQYF. As DNA, the CDR3 is TGTGCCTGGAGTGTAGGGGTGCTGCAAAACATTCAGTACTTC.

This chain links TRBV4-1 with TRBJ2-7; tentative D call: TRBD2 (6 bases). The CDR3 loop spans 13 amino acids. V lost 2 bases, J lost 6 bases, and 11 bases lay in between. CDR1 is MGHRA and CDR2 is YSYEKL in the germline V gene. Here the CDR3 reads CASSQPLASEQYF. The DNA of the CDR3 is TGCGCCAGCAGCCAACCACTAGCAAGCGAGCAGTACTTC.